A single TCR beta chain is shown here with its context. Its antigen remains unknown. The V gene's germline CDR1 is LNHDA and CDR2 SQIVND (reference sequence). V lost 10 bases and J lost 0, with 13 bases in between. The CDR3 length is 13 residues. This specimen belongs to a study of T cell repertoires in cytomegalovirus infection. Study overall: Peptides in the study included HLA-C-restricted and HLA-B-restricted CMV epitopes.

TCRdb redid the calling of the reads with MiXCR, one entry per CDR3 protein. In the table there are approximately 470,000 distinct CDR3 sequences, under 45% of which are singletons. The rearrangement links TRBV19 to TRBJ2-7, with unresolved D. The clonotype was recovered from a human donor in good health (CMV status not recorded). Some clones in this sample may be carry-over from other donors' samples. Here the sequenced sample was cultured PBMCs, taken from culture after CMV antigen stimulation. The CDR3: CATRGQSSYEQYF. CDR3 DNA: TGTGCCACCCGAGGCCAGAGCTCCTACGAGCAGTACTTC.